This paragraph reports one T cell receptor beta chain. Its cognate antigen is unknown. J lost 4 bases, V lost 3 bases, and 0 bases had no gene match. The CDR3 consists of 13 residues. Germline V gene lookup returns CDR1 LNHDA and CDR2 SQIVND (reference sequence). These data are taken from a study of T cells after posttransplantation cyclophosphamide. Busulfan-fludarabine conditioning, marrow transplant, and cyclophosphamide on days +3 and +4 were administered. Study-wide findings and caveats: Recipient CMV seropositivity and CMV reactivation strongly tracked TRB clonality. Donor CD8+ memory clones often dominated recipient blood repertoires at later times. Skin or GI-infiltrating T cells shared few TRB sequences with blood.

Method: immunoSEQ multiplex PCR; TCRdb's copy keeps in-frame clones and lacks some. The sample comprises approximately 3,800 clones, around 80% of which are singletons, and around 19% rests with the top ten. This sequence joins TRBV19 and TRBJ2-1; 7 nucleotides align to TRBD1. This sequence originates from a female patient aged 50-59 years who received an allogeneic stem cell transplant from a related donor, was CMV-positive, and had no GVHD. The graft donor may have contributed some T cells. This specimen was PBMCs, taken after an allogeneic stem cell transplant with post-transplant cyclophosphamide. For the CDR3, the DNA is TGTGCCAGTAGTATGGGACAGTACAATGAGCAGTTCTTC. It yields the protein CASSMGQYNEQFF.